This entry lists 11 T cell receptor beta chains sequenced from one sample in a study of blood T cells in healthy people across ages. It was with a sample-barcoded 5' primer and a J-beta primer mix that a second PCR of roughly 6 to 11 cycles was run. TCRdb re-called the 5' RACE reads with MiXCR, one entry per CDR3 protein. The table shows more than 1,000,000 distinct CDR3 sequences, with 20% to 25% occurring only once. These data were also filed under a second study, of T cells of mothers and their children.

The source material was blood. The receptors shown here come from a girl aged 2-10 years in good health.

This clonotype was observed a few times. The chain has TRBV20-1 and TRBJ2-5; D possibly corresponds to TRBD2 (7 bases). Trimming removed 4 bases from V and 1 base from J, with 22 bases in between. Germline values: CDR1 DFQATT, CDR2 SNEGSKA (reference sequence). The CDR3 consists of 17 residues. The CDR3 DNA is TGCAGTGCTATAGGCGGGGGCTCACAGTCCTTCCAAGAGACCCAGTACTTC. The encoded protein is CSAIGGGSQSFQETQYF.

V usage is TRBV5-1 and J usage is TRBJ1-2; TRBD1 matches at 7 bases. Per germline, CDR1 SGHRS and CDR2 YFSETQ. Trimming removed 4 bases from V and 6 bases from J; junction bases left unmatched: 24. The CDR3 contains 19 residues. The CDR3 here is CASSPTPMDRNFILDGYTF. DNA of the CDR3: TGCGCCAGCAGCCCCACACCTATGGACAGGAACTTTATCTTGGATGGCTACACCTTC.

The chain combines TRBV15 with TRBJ2-5, with TRBD1 as a possible D gene (6 bases). Deletions cut 3 bases from V and 2 bases from J, with 10 bases between. Germline CDR1 and CDR2: LNHNV and YYDKDF (reference sequence). The CDR3 length is 14 residues. The CDR3 DNA sequence: TGTGCCACCAGCAGGGACAGTCTACAAGAGACCCAGTACTTC. Translating gives CATSRDSLQETQYF.

The V call is TRBV4-3, the J call TRBJ2-4; unclear D gene. Trimming shortened V by 1 base and J by 8 bases, and 18 bases separated the two germline ends. This CDR3 is 16 amino acids long. Germline V gene sequence: CDR1 LGHNA, CDR2 YSLEER. The CDR3 loop reads CASSQVLSVNTDIQYF. Written as DNA, the CDR3 is TGCGCCAGCAGCCAAGTTCTCAGCGTCAATACGGACATTCAGTACTTC.

The V gene is TRBV4-3, the J gene TRBJ2-4; TRBD2 is a possible D gene (5 bases). Germline V gene lookup returns CDR1 LGHNA and CDR2 YSLEER. This CDR3 is 14 amino acids long. Trimming stripped 0 bases from V and 8 bases from J, with 11 bases between. Written as DNA, the CDR3 is TGCGCCAGCAGCCAAGATGTCATGGGAGACATTCAGTACTTC. Residues: CASSQDVMGDIQYF.

This clonotype was counted between two and nine times. The genes are TRBV4-2 and TRBJ1-1, with 11 bases that match TRBD1. The germline CDR1 and CDR2 sequences are LGHNA and YNFKEQ. The CDR3 runs to 15 residues. V lost 2 bases to trimming and J lost 4 bases; unmatched junction nucleotides: 3. CDR3 sequence: CASSQLGTGGTEAFF. CDR3 coding DNA: TGTGCCAGCAGCCAATTGGGGACAGGGGGCACTGAAGCTTTCTTT.

This clonotype was observed a handful of times. The rearrangement joins TRBV12-3 or TRBV12-4 to TRBJ1-1; TRBD1 is a possible D gene (6 bases). V shed 3 bases and J shed 4 bases, with 12 bases lying between them. CDR3 length: 14 residues. The CDR3 region has the DNA TGTGCCAGCAGTTTCAGAGGGGGGGGCACTGAAGCTTTCTTT. Amino acids: CASSFRGGGTEAFF.

The chain uses TRBV27 and TRBJ2-6; TRBD1 matches 7 bases. V lost 8 bases, J lost 4 bases, and 5 bases stayed unmatched. Germline loops: CDR1 MNHEY, CDR2 SMNVEV (reference sequence). CDR3 size: 14 residues. The DNA of the CDR3 is TGTGCCAGCGGTACAGGGGACGGGGCCAACGTCCTGACTTTC. Its translation: CASGTGDGANVLTF.

The chain uses TRBV7-9 and TRBJ2-7; TRBD2 aligns across 7 bases. This CDR3 is built from 17 residues. Losses at the gene ends were 3 bases for V and 0 bases for J; bases not matched to a gene: 11. Germline assignment: CDR1 SEHNR and CDR2 FQNEAQ (reference sequence). This CDR3 is CASSLAPSGWSSYEQYF. CDR3 nucleotides: TGTGCCAGCAGCTTGGCCCCTAGCGGTTGGAGCTCCTACGAGCAGTACTTC. The full variable domain, with the rest looked up from reference TRBV7-9 and TRBJ2-7, is DTGVSQNPRHKITKRGQNVTFRCDPISEHNRLYWYRQTLGQGPEFLTYFQNEAQLEKSRLLSDRFSAERPKGSFSTLEIQRTEQGDSAMYLCASSLAPSGWSSYEQYFGPGTRLTVT.

This clonotype was detected only a few times. This rearrangement joins TRBV7-2 to TRBJ2-7; 12 bases line up with TRBD1. The CDR3 totals 14 residues. Germline V lookup: CDR1 SGHTA, CDR2 FQGNSA. V dropped 3 bases and J dropped 6; count of bases not matched to a gene: 3. CDR3 in amino acids: CASSLGQGALEQYF. The CDR3 nucleotides are TGTGCCAGCAGCTTGGGACAGGGGGCTCTCGAGCAGTACTTC.

This clonotype has just a few counts. This chain joins TRBV14 and TRBJ2-1; no reliable D call. The V gene's germline CDR1 is SGHDN and CDR2 FVKESK. The CDR3 runs to 15 residues. The V end lost 3 bases, the J end lost 1 base, and 10 bases lay between the germline ends. CDR3 in DNA: TGTGCCAGCAGCCAGGGGTCCTGGTCCTACAATGAGCAGTTCTTC. Translating gives CASSQGSWSYNEQFF.